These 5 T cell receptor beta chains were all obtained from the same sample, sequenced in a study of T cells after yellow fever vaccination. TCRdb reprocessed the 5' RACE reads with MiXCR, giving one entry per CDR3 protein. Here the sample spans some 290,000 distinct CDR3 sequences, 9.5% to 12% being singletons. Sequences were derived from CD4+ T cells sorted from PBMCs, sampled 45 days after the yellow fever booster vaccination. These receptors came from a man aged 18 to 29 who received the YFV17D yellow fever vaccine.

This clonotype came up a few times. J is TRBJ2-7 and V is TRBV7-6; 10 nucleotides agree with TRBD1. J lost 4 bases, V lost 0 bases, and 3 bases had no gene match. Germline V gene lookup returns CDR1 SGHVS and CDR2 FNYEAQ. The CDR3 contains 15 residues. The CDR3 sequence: CASSLAGTGDYEQYF. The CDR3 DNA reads TGTGCCAGCAGCTTAGCGGGGACAGGGGATTACGAGCAGTACTTC.

CDR3: CASSQGPSAGSYNEQFF. CDR3 sequence (DNA): TGCGCCAGCAGCCAAGGGCCCTCCGCGGGTTCCTACAATGAGCAGTTCTTC. The chain has TRBV4-3 and TRBJ2-1, with D possibly being TRBD2 (5 bases). The CDR3 totals 17 residues. Trimming pared 1 base from V and 1 base from J, leaving 14 bases between. In germline, CDR1 is LGHNA, CDR2 YSLEER.

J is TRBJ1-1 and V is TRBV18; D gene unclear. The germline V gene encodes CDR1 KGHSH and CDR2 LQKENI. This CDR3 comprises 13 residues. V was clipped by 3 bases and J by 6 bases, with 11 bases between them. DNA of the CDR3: TGTGCCAGCTCACCCGTCGGAGGATCTGAAGCTTTCTTT. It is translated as CASSPVGGSEAFF.

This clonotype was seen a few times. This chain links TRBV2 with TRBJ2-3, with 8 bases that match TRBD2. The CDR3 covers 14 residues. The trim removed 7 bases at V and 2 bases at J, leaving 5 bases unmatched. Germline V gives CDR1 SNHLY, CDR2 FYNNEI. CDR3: CASKVAGPTDTQYF. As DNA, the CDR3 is TGTGCCAGCAAGGTAGCGGGACCCACAGATACGCAGTATTTT.

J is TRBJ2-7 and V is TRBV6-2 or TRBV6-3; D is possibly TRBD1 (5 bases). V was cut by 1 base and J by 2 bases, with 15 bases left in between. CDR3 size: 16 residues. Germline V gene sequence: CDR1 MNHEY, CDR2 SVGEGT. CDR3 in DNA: TGTGCCAGCAGTTACTTCCGACCTTGGGGCCCCTACGAGCAGTACTTC. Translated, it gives CASSYFRPWGPYEQYF.